This TCR beta chain was captured by sequencing in a study of technical replicates of blood from several donors. This CDR3 has 16 residues. Germline V gene data show CDR1 as SEHNR and CDR2 as FQNEAQ (reference sequence). V dropped 2 bases and J dropped 3 bases, with 14 bases sitting between them. Only in-frame clones appear in the TCRdb table, and some are missing; sequencing was by immunoSEQ multiplex PCR. The sample holds about 97,000 clones; around 96% are singletons and the top ten take about 0.38%. The sequence was collected from a human donor in good health. The source material was T cells isolated from PBMCs. The chain joins TRBV7-9 to TRBJ2-1; D uncertain. Here the CDR3 reads CASSLFGGTFYNEQFF. The CDR3 DNA follows: TGTGCCAGCAGCTTATTTGGCGGAACGTTCTACAATGAGCAGTTCTTC.